This passage covers 6 T cell receptor beta chains from one sample sequenced in a study of metastatic and nonmetastatic thyroid tumors. TCRdb reprocessed the PCR reads via MiXCR. The table shows 45,000 to 65,000 clones, with around 20% occurring only once. Treatment of any kind had been given to no patient before thyroid surgery. Sequencing was done on a sample of blood. These receptors originate from a female donor with papillary thyroid cancer or a benign thyroid nodule (not recorded which). Some clones in this sample may be carry-over from other donors' samples.

This clone was found many times. The V call is TRBV28, the J call TRBJ1-6; D call uncertain. CDR3 size: 12 residues. Trimming shortened V by 5 bases and J by 14 bases, and 13 bases separated the two germline ends. The germline gives CDR1 MDHEN, CDR2 SYDVKM. CDR3 in amino acids: CASSSGKEALHF. CDR3 in DNA: TGTGCCAGCAGTAGTGGCAAGGAAGCCCTCCACTTT.

Here the CDR3 DNA reads TGTGCCAGCAGTTTAGAGGCTATTGGGAGAGGCGAGCAGTACTTC. Amino acid sequence: CASSLEAIGRGEQYF. The V and J genes are TRBV12-3 or TRBV12-4 and TRBJ2-7, with a possible D match to TRBD2 (5 bases). This CDR3 has 15 residues. Trimming pared 1 base from V and 6 bases from J, leaving 16 bases between.

This clone was observed many times. The V gene is TRBV27, the J gene TRBJ1-2, with D hard to call. In germline, CDR1 is MNHEY, CDR2 SMNVEV (reference sequence). V lost 2 bases, J lost 1 base, and 11 bases lay in between. The CDR3 runs to 15 residues. The CDR3 DNA reads TGTGCCAGCAGTTTAGAGGCCGGAAATAACTATGGCTACACCTTC. Translating it yields CASSLEAGNNYGYTF.

V is TRBV28 and J is TRBJ2-7; 10 bases are a match to TRBD1. V shed 6 bases, J shed 5 bases, and the junction held 16 bases outside the gene matches. Germline CDR1 reads MDHEN; CDR2 reads SYDVKM. This CDR3 is built from 17 residues. The CDR3 nucleotides are TGTGCCAGCAGGCAACCCGTGGGGACAGGGGACCTAAACGAGCAGTACTTC. Amino acid sequence: CASRQPVGTGDLNEQYF.

This clone was observed at least ten times. The chain uses TRBV10-3 and TRBJ2-4, with 7 bases that match TRBD2. Trimming took 6 bases from V and 6 from J; bases not matched to a gene: 11. The CDR3 length is 15 residues. The V gene's germline CDR1 is ENHRY and CDR2 SYGVKD. CDR3 in amino acids: CAISPAQGGRNIQYF. In DNA form, the CDR3 reads TGTGCCATCAGCCCCGCGCAGGGCGGGAGAAACATTCAGTACTTC.

This clone has at least ten counts. V and J are TRBV6-1 and TRBJ1-2, with unresolved D. This CDR3 has 14 amino acids. V was cut by 3 bases and J by 0 bases, with 8 bases left in between. CDR1 is MNHNS and CDR2 is SASEGT in the germline V gene. The CDR3 sequence: CASSDGGANYGYTF. The CDR3, as DNA: TGTGCCAGCAGTGATGGCGGAGCTAACTATGGCTACACCTTC.